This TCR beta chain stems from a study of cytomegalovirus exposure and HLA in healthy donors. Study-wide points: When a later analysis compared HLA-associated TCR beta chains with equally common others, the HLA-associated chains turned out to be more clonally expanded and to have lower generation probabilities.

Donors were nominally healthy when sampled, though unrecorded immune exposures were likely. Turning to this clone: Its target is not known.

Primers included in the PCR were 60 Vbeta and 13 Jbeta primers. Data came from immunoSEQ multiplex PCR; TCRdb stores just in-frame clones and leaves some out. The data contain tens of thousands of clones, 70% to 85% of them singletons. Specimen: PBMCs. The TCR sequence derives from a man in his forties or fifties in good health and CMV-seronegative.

CDR3: CASRPWGEGQPQHF. The CDR3 DNA follows: TGTGCCAGCAGACCGTGGGGGGAGGGCCAGCCCCAGCATTTT. The J gene is TRBJ1-5, the V gene TRBV28; D is possibly TRBD1 (5 bases). CDR1 MDHEN and CDR2 SYDVKM come from the germline V gene. V was clipped by 6 bases and J by 7 bases, with 16 bases between them. There are 14 residues in the CDR3.